The 5 T cell receptor beta chains below all came from one sample that was sequenced in a study of pediatric ulcerative colitis. TCRdb's table, derived via immunoSEQ multiplex PCR, lists solely in-frame clones and lacks some. Of around 30,000 clones detected, roughly four fifths appear once; the ten largest clones hold approximately 4.5%. The source material was blood. These receptors were taken from a boy between 10 and 17 years old with severe ulcerative colitis.

This clone was picked up one time. The chain has TRBV5-4 and TRBJ2-2; D gene unclear. The V end was cut by 6 bases, the J end by 1 base, with 13 bases between. CDR1 SGHNT and CDR2 YYREEE come from the germline V gene (reference sequence). CDR3 size: 15 residues. The CDR3, as DNA: TGTGCCAGCACCATCACCACGGGGAACACCGGGGAGCTGTTTTTT. Protein product: CASTITTGNTGELFF.

This rearrangement joins TRBV30 to TRBJ2-3; TRBD1 or TRBD2 may be the D gene (6 bases each). Germline V gives CDR1 GTSNPN, CDR2 SVGIG (reference sequence). The germline V and J ends were trimmed by 0 bases and 0 bases, with 19 bases remaining between them. CDR3 length: 18 amino acids. The chain's CDR3 is CAWSVRRGARASTDTQYF. The CDR3, as DNA: TGTGCCTGGAGTGTACGTAGGGGGGCGCGAGCTAGCACAGATACGCAGTATTTT.

The chain uses TRBV11-2 and TRBJ1-5; D may be TRBD1 (6 bases). CDR1 and CDR2 (germline): SGHAT, FQNNGV. With 1 base removed from V and 0 bases from J, the gap between germline ends came to 10 bases. The CDR3 is 16 residues long. CDR3 amino acids: CASSLVRGNSNQPQHF. The CDR3 DNA reads TGTGCCAGCAGCTTAGTAAGGGGGAATAGCAATCAGCCCCAGCATTTT.

The J gene is TRBJ1-6, the V gene TRBV10-2; 11 nucleotides align to TRBD1. The CDR3 length is 16 residues. CDR1 and CDR2 (germline): WSHSY, SAAADI. V gave up 6 bases and J gave up 11 bases; unmatched junction bases: 12. The CDR3 here is CASSPIWDRGLPPLHF. CDR3 in DNA: TGCGCCAGCAGCCCGATTTGGGACAGGGGGTTACCACCCCTCCACTTT.

A note on this clone: Germline and junction disagree at one end, which may indicate a read error. The chain recombines TRBV19 with TRBJ1-2; D uncertain. Germline-derived CDR1 and CDR2 are LNHDA and SQIVND (reference sequence). The length of the CDR3 is 15 residues. DNA of the CDR3: TGTGCCAGCAGTAGGTCCGGGGTATACTCCTATGGCTACACCTTC. This translates into CASSRSGVYSYGYTF.